Below, 28 T cell receptor beta chains from the same sample are listed, as sequenced in a study of beta chain features in type 1 diabetes. The study reverse transcribed the entire isolated RNA, so it sequenced expressed TCRB transcripts. TCRdb's table, derived via immunoSEQ multiplex PCR, lists solely in-frame clones and lacks some. Seen here are hundreds of thousands of clones, roughly a sixth observed once, and the top ten hold around 0.02%. What was sequenced was naive CD4+ T cells from blood. Source of these receptors: a woman between 18 and 30 years old in good health.

The chain combines TRBV21-1 with TRBJ2-2; the listed D gene, TRBD1, was not tested against the DNA. TRBV21-1 is recorded as a pseudogene. The CDR3 has 16 residues. The CDR3 nucleotides are TGTGCCAGCAGCCATTTGGGGGCCTTTAACACCGGGGAGCTGTTTTTT. Translation gives CASSHLGAFNTGELFF.

This clone has more than one count but fewer than ten. The chain joins TRBV28 to TRBJ2-2; 9 bases match TRBD1. After removal of 7 bases from V and 6 bases from J, the junction contained 6 bases not matched to a gene. From germline, CDR1 is MDHEN and CDR2 SYDVKM. CDR3 length: 14 amino acids. The chain's CDR3 is CASIPGQGAGELFF. CDR3 sequence (DNA): TGTGCCAGCATCCCGGGACAGGGAGCCGGGGAGCTGTTTTTT.

The V call is TRBV15, the J call TRBJ2-1, with D perhaps being TRBD1 or TRBD2 (5 bases each). V gave up 3 bases and J gave up 3 bases, with 12 bases separating them. The CDR3 length is 15 residues. The V gene's germline CDR1 is LNHNV and CDR2 YYDKDF (reference sequence). CDR3 nucleotides: TGTGCCACCAGCAGGGGACCGTCGAACTACAATGAGCAGTTCTTC. It codes for CATSRGPSNYNEQFF.

The chain combines TRBV7-2 with TRBJ2-5, with 13 bases lining up with TRBD2. The CDR3 has 19 amino acids. The ends lost 2 bases at V and 5 bases at J; junction bases unmatched: 14. From germline, CDR1 is SGHTA and CDR2 FQGNSA. The CDR3 spells CASSLRTSGRLLLRETQYF. DNA of the CDR3: TGTGCCAGCAGCTTAAGGACTAGCGGGAGATTACTCTTGCGGGAGACCCAGTACTTC.

This clone was observed a few times. V gene TRBV11-3 combines with J gene TRBJ2-2; D is ambiguous. Deletions cut 3 bases from V and 6 bases from J, with 5 bases between. Germline CDR1 and CDR2: SGHNT and YENEEA. The CDR3 totals 12 residues. The CDR3 bases are TGTGCCAGCAGCTTCGAAGCCGGGGAGCTGTTTTTT. It codes for CASSFEAGELFF.

This clone was recorded a few times. The chain has TRBV7-6 and TRBJ2-1, with a weak D call TRBD2 (5 bases). Germline-derived CDR1 and CDR2 are SGHVS and FNYEAQ. Trimming removed 5 bases at V and 5 bases at J, with 10 bases between. CDR3 size: 13 residues. CDR3 in DNA: TGTGCCAGCAGCCCCCCCGGGGACAATGAGCAGTTCTTC. It yields the protein CASSPPGDNEQFF.

V and J are TRBV27 and TRBJ2-3; 9 nucleotides line up with TRBD1. Germline V gives CDR1 MNHEY, CDR2 SMNVEV (reference sequence). V was pared by 4 bases and J by 3 bases, with 17 bases of the junction left unmatched. This CDR3 has 19 amino acids. Here the CDR3 reads CASSSGTGTFLTATDTQYF. DNA for the CDR3: TGTGCCAGCAGTTCTGGGACAGGGACATTCCTAACTGCAACAGATACGCAGTATTTT.

DNA of the CDR3: TGTGCCAGCAGTTACTTCGGGGATCCTCAGCCCCAGCATTTT. Its translation: CASSYFGDPQPQHF. The chain carries TRBV6-5 and TRBJ1-5; D is unclear. CDR1 and CDR2 from the germline V gene are MNHEY and SVGAGI. Trimming pared 1 base from V and 6 bases from J, leaving 10 bases between. The CDR3 sequence is 14 residues long.

This clone has a handful of counts. The genes are TRBV7-2 and TRBJ2-1; 8 bases line up with TRBD2. This CDR3 spans 13 amino acids. V gave up 5 bases and J gave up 9 bases; unmatched junction bases: 6. Germline CDR1 and CDR2: SGHTA and FQGNSA. CDR3 sequence (DNA): TGTGCCAGCAGCCGTAGCGGGACGGTTGAGCAGTTCTTC. This gives the protein CASSRSGTVEQFF.

This clone was detected a few times. The chain carries TRBV6-5 and TRBJ2-5; TRBD1 or TRBD2 may be the D gene (5 bases each). The CDR3 is 15 amino acids. Per germline, CDR1 MNHEY and CDR2 SVGAGI. V dropped 6 bases and J dropped 1 base, with 15 bases sitting between them. Here the CDR3 DNA reads TGTGCCAGCAGATATACAGCAGGGAGCCAAGAGACCCAGTACTTC. Its translation is CASRYTAGSQETQYF.

The chain couples TRBV28 to TRBJ2-7, with no clear D. Germline V gene data show CDR1 as MDHEN and CDR2 as SYDVKM. The CDR3 consists of 15 residues. V was cut by 5 bases and J by 6 bases, with 20 bases left in between. CDR3 in amino acids: CASSTRSKGLCEQYF. The CDR3 DNA reads TGTGCCAGCAGTACCAGGTCAAAAGGGTTGTGCGAGCAGTACTTC.

This clone was found a few times. This rearrangement joins TRBV4-2 to TRBJ2-1, with D unclear. V was clipped by 1 base and J by 5 bases, with 12 bases between them. The CDR3 spans 15 residues. CDR1 is LGHNA, CDR2 YNFKEQ, per germline. This chain's CDR3 is CASSQALYQNNEQFF. The CDR3 DNA reads as TGTGCCAGCAGCCAAGCGCTCTATCAAAACAATGAGCAGTTCTTC.

This chain links TRBV5-1 with TRBJ2-1; 8 bases are shared with TRBD2. CDR3 length: 17 residues. With 0 bases clipped from V and 0 bases from J, the junction kept 5 bases outside the gene matches. Germline V gene data show CDR1 as SGHRS and CDR2 as YFSETQ. The CDR3 is CASSLGGGGHSYNEQFF. In DNA, the CDR3 is TGCGCCAGCAGCTTGGGCGGCGGGGGGCACTCCTACAATGAGCAGTTCTTC.

Only a few counts were recorded for this clone. The rearrangement joins TRBV4-3 to TRBJ2-4; no firm D call. In germline, CDR1 is LGHNA, CDR2 YSLEER. The CDR3 is made up of 18 amino acids. V was cut by 0 bases and J by 2 bases, with 17 bases left in between. The CDR3 DNA is TGCGCCAGCAGCCAAGAGCTGGTAGGGATTATTACCAAAAACATTCAGTACTTC. Its translation is CASSQELVGIITKNIQYF.

The rearrangement joins TRBV11-2 to TRBJ1-1; D is unclear. This CDR3 has 13 amino acids. The germline CDR1 and CDR2 sequences are SGHAT and FQNNGV. The V and J ends lost 8 bases and 3 bases respectively, with 13 bases between them. CDR3: CASAGYRDTEAFF. CDR3 DNA sequence: TGTGCCAGCGCCGGTTATAGGGACACTGAAGCTTTCTTT.

The genes are TRBV28 and TRBJ1-1; 10 bases align to TRBD1. The V gene end was trimmed by 6 bases and the J gene end by 6 bases; junction bases not matched to a gene: 10. CDR1 is MDHEN, CDR2 SYDVKM, per germline. CDR3 length: 15 amino acids. The CDR3 here is CASRSTGTGVSEAFF. The DNA for the CDR3 is TGTGCCAGCAGATCAACGGGGACAGGGGTATCTGAAGCTTTCTTT.

This clone was seen a few times. The chain carries TRBV7-2 and TRBJ2-3, with a possible D match to TRBD2 (6 bases). CDR3 length: 14 residues. Trimming removed 3 bases from V and 1 base from J, with 8 bases in between. Per the germline V gene, CDR1 is SGHTA and CDR2 is FQGNSA. The CDR3 loop reads CASSFRLGTDTQYF. CDR3 in DNA: TGTGCCAGCAGCTTCAGACTAGGCACAGATACGCAGTATTTT.

A few counts support this clone. The chain uses TRBV29-1 and TRBJ2-3; D call uncertain. CDR1 SQVTM and CDR2 ANQGSEA come from the germline V gene. The V end lost 3 bases, the J end lost 1 base, and 8 bases lay between the germline ends. The CDR3 is 13 amino acids. CDR3 in amino acids: CSVDSQGTDTQYF. In DNA, the CDR3 is TGCAGCGTTGACTCTCAGGGCACAGATACGCAGTATTTT.

This clone has a handful of counts. V is TRBV28 and J is TRBJ1-2, with D possibly TRBD1 on 6 matching bases. With 1 base removed from V and 3 bases from J, the gap between germline ends came to 12 bases. This CDR3 spans 15 amino acids. The germline V gene encodes CDR1 MDHEN and CDR2 SYDVKM. CDR3 DNA sequence: TGTGCCAGCAGTTTATTGGGGGCCCGGGACTATGGCTACACCTTC. It codes for CASSLLGARDYGYTF.

In its sample, this clone was seen a few times. J is TRBJ2-5 and V is TRBV11-2, with a weak D call TRBD2 (5 bases). The V end lost 2 bases, the J end lost 5 bases, and 12 bases lay between the germline ends. Looked up from germline, CDR1 is SGHAT and CDR2 is FQNNGV. The CDR3 extends over 14 amino acids. The CDR3 here is CASSLQLVGETQYF. The CDR3 DNA sequence: TGTGCCAGCAGCTTACAACTAGTGGGGGAGACCCAGTACTTC.

There are a few counts of this clone. The chain uses TRBV7-2 and TRBJ1-3; TRBD1 is a possible D gene (5 bases). V dropped 5 bases and J dropped 7 bases, with 15 bases sitting between them. The germline gives CDR1 SGHTA, CDR2 FQGNSA. The CDR3 spans 14 residues. CDR3 sequence (DNA): TGTGCCAGCAGCCGCACCGCCCGGGGGAACACCATATATTTT. It specifies CASSRTARGNTIYF.

The rearrangement joins TRBV23-1 to TRBJ2-6; D may be TRBD1 (6 bases). TRBV23-1 is placed among ORFs of uncertain function. The CDR3 has 22 residues. Trimming stripped 4 bases from V and 3 bases from J, with 31 bases between. The CDR3 spells CASSRPQIHRDNFFFGANVLTF. DNA of the CDR3: TGCGCCAGCAGTCGCCCACAAATCCACCGGGACAACTTCTTTTTTGGGGCCAACGTCCTGACTTTC.

This clone was detected ten times or more. The chain combines TRBV10-3 with TRBJ2-6; no firm D call. V was trimmed by 4 bases and J by 2 bases, leaving 9 bases between them. Germline V CDR1 and CDR2: ENHRY, SYGVKD. CDR3 size: 15 residues. The CDR3, as DNA: TGTGCCATCAGTGCCCCCCCGACTGGGGCCAACGTCCTGACTTTC. Translating gives CAISAPPTGANVLTF.

V and J are TRBV4-2 and TRBJ2-1; TRBD2 matches 10 bases. The CDR3 is 16 residues long. Germline CDR1 is LGHNA and CDR2 is YNFKEQ. Trimming at V came to 3 bases and at J to 5 bases, leaving 7 bases not matched to a gene. Written as DNA, the CDR3 is TGTGCCAGCAGCCACCTCTGGACTAGCGGCCACAATGAGCAGTTCTTC. Its protein product is CASSHLWTSGHNEQFF.

A few counts support this clone. V is TRBV5-1 and J is TRBJ2-3, with D unclear. The CDR3 totals 16 residues. Per germline, CDR1 SGHRS and CDR2 YFSETQ. The ends were cut back, 4 bases at V and 1 base at J, with 16 bases in the middle. This CDR3 reads CASSAGVGEGTDTQYF. CDR3 sequence (DNA): TGCGCCAGCAGCGCCGGAGTAGGTGAGGGCACAGATACGCAGTATTTT.

Comments on this clone: Other nucleotide sequences from this sample produce the same CDR3. This chain links TRBV5-1 with TRBJ2-1; weak D call: TRBD2 (6 bases). Germline CDR1 and CDR2: SGHRS and YFSETQ. This CDR3 contains 14 residues. The V end lost 2 bases, the J end lost 1 base, and 7 bases lay between the germline ends. The CDR3 is CASSLGGSYNEQFF. The CDR3 region has the DNA TGCGCCAGCAGCTTAGGAGGGTCCTACAATGAGCAGTTCTTC.

A few counts support this clone. CDR3 coding DNA: TGTGCCAGCAGCTTATCGGGTCTCGACGAGCAGTACTTC. Protein: CASSLSGLDEQYF. This chain connects TRBV7-3 to TRBJ2-7; D remains ambiguous. Trimming left V 2 bases short and J 5 bases short, with 10 bases between. From germline, CDR1 is SGHTA and CDR2 FQGTGA. This CDR3 has 13 residues. The full variable domain, rest sourced from reference TRBV7-3 and TRBJ2-7, is GAGVSQTPSNKVTEKGKYVELRCDPISGHTALYWYRQSLGQGPEFLIYFQGTGAADDSGLPNDRFFAVRPEGSVSTLKIQRTERGDSAVYLCASSLSGLDEQYFGPGTRLTVT.

This clone came up a few times. At the DNA level, this CDR3 is encoded by other sequences in the same sample as well. This chain connects TRBV7-2 to TRBJ2-5; tentatively, D is TRBD2 (6 bases). The CDR3 consists of 13 residues. With 3 bases removed from V and 3 bases from J, the gap between germline ends came to 8 bases. Germline CDR1 SGHTA, CDR2 FQGNSA. The CDR3: CASSFGGEETQYF. In DNA form, the CDR3 reads TGTGCCAGCAGCTTCGGGGGAGAAGAGACCCAGTACTTC.